The present TCR beta chain was sequenced within a study of blood T cell repertoires in COVID-19. Study in general: Nucleic acid was either cDNA or gDNA, and it came from T cells, B-cell-depleted T cells, or PBMCs.

Sequencing used immunoSEQ multiplex PCR; TCRdb keeps in-frame clones, though not all of them. The repertoire holds roughly 400,000 clones, with roughly 87% as singletons. The ends lost 5 bases at V and 3 bases at J; junction bases unmatched: 6. The length of the CDR3 is 15 residues. Germline values: CDR1 MDHEN, CDR2 SYDVKM. Participant ages covered about 18 to 90 years across approximately 25 US areas. Clinical history as reported by participants underpinned cohort assignment. Recovery meant two consecutive negative NP/OP PCR tests, professional clearance, or resolved symptoms. This receptor was taken from a man aged 18-30 years who had recovered from COVID-19. The material sequenced was PBMCs or T cells enriched from blood (not recorded which). The chain uses TRBV28 and TRBJ2-7, with 11 bases fitting TRBD2. CDR3: CASSIVTSGGYEQYF. The CDR3, as DNA: TGTGCCAGCAGTATCGTCACTAGCGGGGGCTACGAGCAGTACTTC.